This T cell receptor beta chain was captured by sequencing in a study of cytomegalovirus exposure and HLA in healthy donors. The study, taken as a whole, reports: Under in vitro conditions, a few CMV-associated chains were confirmed as specific for CMV antigens. A prior analysis recorded that most TCR beta V segments were productive about 87% or about 30% of the time.

A word on this clone: Its target is unknown.

Germline assignment: CDR1 MNHEY and CDR2 SMNVEV (reference sequence). Trimming took off 6 bases at V and 0 bases at J, with 12 bases between the two ends. This CDR3 has 15 amino acids. This PCR relied on a set of 60 Vbeta primers and 13 Jbeta primers. This table comes from immunoSEQ multiplex PCR, and its TCRdb copy is limited to in-frame clones, with some not included. The sample yields about 180,000 clones, 77% seen once. Sequencing input: PBMCs. The J gene is TRBJ1-3, the V gene TRBV27, with D perhaps TRBD1 (5 bases). This clonotype originated in a woman in her 30s in good health and CMV-seropositive. CDR3 region: CASSQTGASGNTIYF. In nucleotides, the CDR3 is TGTGCCAGCAGCCAAACAGGCGCCTCTGGAAACACCATATATTTT.